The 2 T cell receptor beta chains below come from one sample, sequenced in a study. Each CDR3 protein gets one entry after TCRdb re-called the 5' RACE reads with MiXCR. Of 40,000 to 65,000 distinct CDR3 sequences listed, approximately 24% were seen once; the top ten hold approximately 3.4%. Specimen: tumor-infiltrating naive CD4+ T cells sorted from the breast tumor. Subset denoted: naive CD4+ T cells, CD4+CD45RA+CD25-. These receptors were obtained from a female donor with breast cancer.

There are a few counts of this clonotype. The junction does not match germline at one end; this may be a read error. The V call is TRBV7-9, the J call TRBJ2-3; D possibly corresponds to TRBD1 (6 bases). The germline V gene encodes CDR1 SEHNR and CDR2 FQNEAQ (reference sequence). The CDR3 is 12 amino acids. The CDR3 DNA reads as TGCGCCAGCAGCCGAGGACAGCTGACGCAGTATTTT. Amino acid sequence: CASSRGQLTQYF.

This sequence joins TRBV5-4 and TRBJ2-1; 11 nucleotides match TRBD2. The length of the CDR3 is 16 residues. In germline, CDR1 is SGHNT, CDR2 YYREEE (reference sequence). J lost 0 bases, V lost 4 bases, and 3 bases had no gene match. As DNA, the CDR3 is TGTGCCAGCAGCAAGACTAGCGGGGCCTCCTACAATGAGCAGTTCTTC. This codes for CASSKTSGASYNEQFF. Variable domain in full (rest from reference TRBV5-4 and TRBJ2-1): ETGVTQSPTHLIKTRGQQVTLRCSSQSGHNTVSWYQQALGQGPQFIFQYYREEENGRGNFPPRFSGLQFPNYSSELNVNALELDDSALYLCASSKTSGASYNEQFFGPGTRLTVL.